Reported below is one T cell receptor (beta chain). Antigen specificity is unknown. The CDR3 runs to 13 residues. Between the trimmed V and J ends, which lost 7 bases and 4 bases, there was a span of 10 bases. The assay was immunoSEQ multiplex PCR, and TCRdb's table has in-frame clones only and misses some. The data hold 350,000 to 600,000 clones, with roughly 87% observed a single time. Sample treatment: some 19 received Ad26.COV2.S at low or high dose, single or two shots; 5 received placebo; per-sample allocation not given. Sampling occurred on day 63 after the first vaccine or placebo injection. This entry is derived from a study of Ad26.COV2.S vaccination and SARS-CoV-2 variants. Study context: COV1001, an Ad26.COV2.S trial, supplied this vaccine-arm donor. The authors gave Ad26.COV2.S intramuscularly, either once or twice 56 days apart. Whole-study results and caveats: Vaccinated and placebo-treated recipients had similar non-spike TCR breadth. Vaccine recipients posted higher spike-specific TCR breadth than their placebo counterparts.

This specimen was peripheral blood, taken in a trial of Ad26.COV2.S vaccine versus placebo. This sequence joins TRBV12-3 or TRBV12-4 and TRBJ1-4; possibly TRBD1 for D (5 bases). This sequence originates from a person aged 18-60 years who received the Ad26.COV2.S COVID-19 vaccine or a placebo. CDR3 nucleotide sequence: TGTGCCAGCAACGGGGGAGGTAATGAAAAACTGTTTTTT. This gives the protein CASNGGGNEKLFF.